This passage covers 3 T cell receptor beta chains from one sample sequenced in a study of cytomegalovirus exposure and HLA in healthy donors. The PCR contained 60 Vbeta and 13 Jbeta primers. TCRdb's table, derived via immunoSEQ multiplex PCR, lists solely in-frame clones and lacks some. The sample shows around 120,000 clones, 70% of them seen only once. Input material: PBMCs. These receptors were obtained from a man between 35 and 55 years old in good health and CMV-seropositive.

The chain carries TRBV11-3 and TRBJ2-5; D unclear. V lost 5 bases, J lost 0 bases, and 7 bases lay in between. Germline lookup yields CDR1 SGHNT and CDR2 YENEEA. CDR3 length equals 13 residues. For the CDR3, the DNA is TGTGCCAGCAGCCCAGGTCACCAAGAGACCCAGTACTTC. This encodes CASSPGHQETQYF.

This clone has a handful of counts. The V gene is TRBV7-8, the J gene TRBJ2-7; 7 positions match TRBD2. Per germline, CDR1 SGHVS and CDR2 FQNEAQ. The CDR3 consists of 15 residues. With V trimmed by 5 bases and J by 2 bases, 9 bases remained unmatched. The CDR3 sequence: CASSAVVAGPYEQYF. Written as DNA, the CDR3 is TGTGCCAGCAGCGCCGTAGTAGCGGGCCCCTACGAGCAGTACTTC. Filled out from reference TRBV7-8 and TRBJ2-7, the complete variable domain reads GAGVSQSPRYKVAKRGQDVALRCDPISGHVSLFWYQQALGQGPEFLTYFQNEAQLDKSGLPSDRFFAERPEGSVSTLKIQRTQQEDSAVYLCASSAVVAGPYEQYFGPGTRLTVT.

The rearrangement uses TRBV6-1 and TRBJ1-5, with 9 nucleotides matching TRBD1. After removal of 11 bases from V and 2 bases from J, the junction contained 7 bases not matched to a gene. The CDR3 has 14 amino acids. Germline CDR1 MNHNS, CDR2 SASEGT. CDR3 nucleotide sequence: TGTGCCGGCCAACAGGGGGCTGGCAATCAGCCCCAGCATTTT. Its protein product is CAGQQGAGNQPQHF.